Sequencing of this TCR beta chain was carried out in a study of response to subunit inactivated influenza vaccine. General study findings and limits: It was suggested by the authors that few new T cells are recruited by each seasonal influenza vaccination.

Germline CDR1 reads SGHVS; CDR2 reads FQNEAQ. This CDR3 has 16 residues. The V and J ends lost 5 bases and 5 bases, in that order; junction bases with no gene match: 12. MiXCR was run by TCRdb on the RT-PCR reads, yielding one entry per CDR3 protein. The sample includes over 650,000 distinct CDR3 sequences, roughly 18% of them seen just once. This clonotype was recorded at least ten times. What it recognizes is unknown. The sample in question was PBMCs from blood, obtained 5 days after vaccination. This chain connects TRBV7-8 to TRBJ2-1, with 7 bases lining up with TRBD1. The receptor's source is a man between 45 and 60 years old who received an inactivated influenza vaccine. In DNA form, the CDR3 reads TGTGCCAGCAGCGGACCGGGACAGACATTAGACAATGAGCAGTTCTTC. Residues: CASSGPGQTLDNEQFF.